This section outlines one T cell receptor beta chain sequence together with its context. Its antigen remains unidentified. The PCR ran on 60 Vbeta and 13 Jbeta primers. Sequencing used immunoSEQ multiplex PCR; TCRdb keeps in-frame clones, though not all of them. Found here are 170,000 or so clones, 84% of them singletons; the top ten hold under 5%. This specimen comes from a study of cytomegalovirus exposure and HLA in healthy donors. The wider study: Earlier findings included over 90 million unique TCR beta sequences obtained from around 180 million T cells. An early release of data contained about 85 million unique TCRs, which came from HLA-typed donors. Study outcomes and limitations: Analysis performed later showed TCR beta chains linked to HLA being more clonally expanded than equally common others.

Germline CDR1 SGHTA, CDR2 FQGNSA. V was clipped by 1 base and J by 9 bases, with 16 bases between them. The CDR3 runs to 14 residues. The specimen was PBMCs. This TCR was recovered from a man aged 18 to 35 in good health and CMV-seronegative. J is TRBJ2-7 and V is TRBV7-2, with a weak D call TRBD1 (6 bases). CDR3 protein: CASSLGQGMAAQYF. The CDR3 nucleotides read TGTGCCAGCAGCTTAGGTCAGGGGATGGCCGCGCAGTACTTC.